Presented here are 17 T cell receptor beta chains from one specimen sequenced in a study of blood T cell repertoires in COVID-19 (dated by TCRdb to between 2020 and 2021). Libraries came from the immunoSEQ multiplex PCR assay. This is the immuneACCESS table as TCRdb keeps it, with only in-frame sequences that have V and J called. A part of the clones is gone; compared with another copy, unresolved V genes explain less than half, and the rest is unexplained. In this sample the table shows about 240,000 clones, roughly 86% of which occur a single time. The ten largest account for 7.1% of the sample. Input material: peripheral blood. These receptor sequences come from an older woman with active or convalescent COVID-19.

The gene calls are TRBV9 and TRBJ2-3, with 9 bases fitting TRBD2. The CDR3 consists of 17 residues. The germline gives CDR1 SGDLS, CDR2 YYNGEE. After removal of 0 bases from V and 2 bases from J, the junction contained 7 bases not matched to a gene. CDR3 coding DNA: TGTGCCAGCAGCGTAGCGTGGCGGGGGGGAAACACAGATACGCAGTATTTT. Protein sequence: CASSVAWRGGNTDTQYF.

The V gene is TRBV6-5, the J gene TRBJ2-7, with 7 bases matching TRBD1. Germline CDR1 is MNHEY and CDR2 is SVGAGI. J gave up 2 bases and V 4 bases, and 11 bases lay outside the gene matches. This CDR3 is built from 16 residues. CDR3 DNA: TGTGCCAGCAGTTCGCTTCCCGGGACAGCCCCCTACGAGCAGTACTTC. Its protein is CASSSLPGTAPYEQYF.

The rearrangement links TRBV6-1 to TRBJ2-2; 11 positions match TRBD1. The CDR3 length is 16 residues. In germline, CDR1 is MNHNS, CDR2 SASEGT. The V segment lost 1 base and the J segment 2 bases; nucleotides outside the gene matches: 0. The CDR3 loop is CASSEGTGGNTGELFF. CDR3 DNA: TGTGCCAGCAGTGAAGGGACAGGGGGCAACACCGGGGAGCTGTTTTTT.

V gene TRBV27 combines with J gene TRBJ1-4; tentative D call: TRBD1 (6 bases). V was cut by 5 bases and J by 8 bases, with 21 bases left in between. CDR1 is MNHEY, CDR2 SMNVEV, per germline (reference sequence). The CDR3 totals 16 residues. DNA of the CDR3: TGTGCCAGCAGTCCACTAGGGGGAAGTAGTTTGGAAAAACTGTTTTTT. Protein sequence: CASSPLGGSSLEKLFF.

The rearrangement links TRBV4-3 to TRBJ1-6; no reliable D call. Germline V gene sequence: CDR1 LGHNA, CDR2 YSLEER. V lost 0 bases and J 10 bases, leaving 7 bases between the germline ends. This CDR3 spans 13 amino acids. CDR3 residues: CASSQDGGSPLHF. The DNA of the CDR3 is TGCGCCAGCAGCCAAGATGGTGGCTCACCCCTCCACTTT.

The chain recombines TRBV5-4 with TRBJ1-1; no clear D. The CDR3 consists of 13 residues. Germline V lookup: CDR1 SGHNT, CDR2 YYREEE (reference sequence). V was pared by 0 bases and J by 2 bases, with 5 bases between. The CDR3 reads CASSLEANTEAFF. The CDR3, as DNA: TGTGCCAGCAGCTTGGAAGCAAACACTGAAGCTTTCTTT.

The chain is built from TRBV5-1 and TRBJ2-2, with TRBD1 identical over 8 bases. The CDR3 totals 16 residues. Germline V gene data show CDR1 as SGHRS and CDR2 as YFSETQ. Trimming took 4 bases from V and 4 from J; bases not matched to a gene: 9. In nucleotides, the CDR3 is TGCGCCAGCAGCAGCCGACAGGGGCCTCTCACCGGGGAGCTGTTTTTT. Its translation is CASSSRQGPLTGELFF.

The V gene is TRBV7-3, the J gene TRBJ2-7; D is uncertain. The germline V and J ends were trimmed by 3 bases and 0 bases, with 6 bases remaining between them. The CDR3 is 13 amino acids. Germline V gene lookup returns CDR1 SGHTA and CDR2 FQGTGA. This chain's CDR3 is CASSFRSSYEQYF. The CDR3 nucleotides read TGTGCCAGCAGCTTCCGGAGCTCCTACGAGCAGTACTTC.

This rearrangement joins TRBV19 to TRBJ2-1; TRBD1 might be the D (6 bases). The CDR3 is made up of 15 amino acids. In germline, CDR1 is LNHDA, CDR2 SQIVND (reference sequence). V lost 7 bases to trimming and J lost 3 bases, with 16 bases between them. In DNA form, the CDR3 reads TGTGCCAGTACTTTGACAGGAAACTTCTACAATGAGCAGTTCTTC. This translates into CASTLTGNFYNEQFF.

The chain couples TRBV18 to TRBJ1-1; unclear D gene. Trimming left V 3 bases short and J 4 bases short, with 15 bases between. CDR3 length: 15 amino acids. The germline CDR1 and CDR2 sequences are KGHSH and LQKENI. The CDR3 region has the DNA TGTGCCAGCTCACCCGGCGGTCGGAGAGGCACTGAAGCTTTCTTT. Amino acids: CASSPGGRRGTEAFF. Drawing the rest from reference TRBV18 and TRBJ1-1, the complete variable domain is NAGVMQNPRHLVRRRGQEARLRCSPMKGHSHVYWYRQLPEEGLKFMVYLQKENIIDESGMPKERFSAEFPKEGPSILRIQQVVRGDSAAYFCASSPGGRRGTEAFFGQGTRLTVV.

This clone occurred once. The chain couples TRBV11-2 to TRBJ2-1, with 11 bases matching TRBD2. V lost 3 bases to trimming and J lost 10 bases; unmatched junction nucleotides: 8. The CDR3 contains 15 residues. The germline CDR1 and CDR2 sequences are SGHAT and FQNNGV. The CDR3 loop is CASSLSSGGAWEQFF. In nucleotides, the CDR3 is TGTGCCAGCAGCTTGAGTAGCGGGGGGGCCTGGGAGCAGTTCTTC.

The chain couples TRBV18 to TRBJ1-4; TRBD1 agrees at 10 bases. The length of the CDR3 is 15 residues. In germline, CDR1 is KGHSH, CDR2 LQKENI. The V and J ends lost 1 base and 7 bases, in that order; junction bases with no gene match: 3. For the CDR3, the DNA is TGTGCCAGCTCACCACAAGGGACAGGGGCTGAAAAACTGTTTTTT. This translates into CASSPQGTGAEKLFF.

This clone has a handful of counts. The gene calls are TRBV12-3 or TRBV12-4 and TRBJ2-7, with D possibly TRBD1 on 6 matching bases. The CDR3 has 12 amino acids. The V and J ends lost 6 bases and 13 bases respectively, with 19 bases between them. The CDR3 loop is CASRLVLGTIYF. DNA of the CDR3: TGTGCCAGCAGGTTGGTACTCGGGACAATATACTTC.

Written as DNA, the CDR3 is TGCGCCAGCAGCTTGGTAGTCGCAGGTTCAGCTGAAGCTTTCTTT. The encoded protein is CASSLVVAGSAEAFF. The chain employs TRBV5-1 and TRBJ1-1; D remains unclear. With 0 bases removed from V and 6 bases from J, the gap between germline ends came to 15 bases. CDR3 length: 15 residues. Germline CDR1 and CDR2: SGHRS and YFSETQ. Using reference TRBV5-1 and TRBJ1-1 for the parts outside the CDR3, the full variable domain is KAGVTQTPRYLIKTRGQQVTLSCSPISGHRSVSWYQQTPGQGLQFLFEYFSETQRNKGNFPGRFSGRQFSNSRSEMNVSTLELGDSALYLCASSLVVAGSAEAFFGQGTRLTVV.

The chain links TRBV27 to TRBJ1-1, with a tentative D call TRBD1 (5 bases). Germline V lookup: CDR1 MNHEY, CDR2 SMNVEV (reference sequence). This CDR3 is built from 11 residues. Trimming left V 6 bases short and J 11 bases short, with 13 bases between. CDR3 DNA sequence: TGTGCCAGCAGGGAGGGGTCGCGGGCTTTCTTT. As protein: CASREGSRAFF.

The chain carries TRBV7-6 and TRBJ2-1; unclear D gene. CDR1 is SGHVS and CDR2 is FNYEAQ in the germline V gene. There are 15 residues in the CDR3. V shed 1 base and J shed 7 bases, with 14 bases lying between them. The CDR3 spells CASSLEGVARNEQFF. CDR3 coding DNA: TGTGCCAGCAGCTTAGAAGGCGTAGCTCGGAATGAGCAGTTCTTC. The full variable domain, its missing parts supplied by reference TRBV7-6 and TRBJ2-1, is GAGVSQSPRYKVTKRGQDVALRCDPISGHVSLYWYRQALGQGPEFLTYFNYEAQQDKSGLPNDRFSAERPEGSISTLTIQRTEQRDSAMYRCASSLEGVARNEQFFGPGTRLTVL.

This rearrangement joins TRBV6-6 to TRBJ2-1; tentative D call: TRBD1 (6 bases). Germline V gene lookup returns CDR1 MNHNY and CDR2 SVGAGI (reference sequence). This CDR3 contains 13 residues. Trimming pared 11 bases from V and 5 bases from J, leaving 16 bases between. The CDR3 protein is CASRGTLHNEQFF. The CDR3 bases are TGTGCCTCCAGGGGAACACTCCACAATGAGCAGTTCTTC.